Sequencing of this T cell receptor beta chain was carried out in a study of blood T cell repertoires in COVID-19. Study as a whole: Donors in the United States, Italy and Spain gave samples during acute or convalescent COVID-19. Sources were T cells, B-cell-depleted T cells, or PBMCs; the material itself was cDNA or gDNA.

In its sample, this clone was seen once. The CDR3 consists of 18 residues. Germline V gene lookup returns CDR1 MGHDK and CDR2 SYGVNS. V was clipped by 0 bases and J by 2 bases; unmatched bases: 6. Study processing details: From reference gene primer amplification, estimates of nucleated cell counts were derived. Libraries were prepared by immunoSEQ multiplex PCR; TCRdb keeps only in-frame clonotypes and omits some of them. V, J and clone size are taken as reported in that table, and D and trimming were inferred from the DNA itself. This sample has approximately 320,000 clones, with approximately 85% found just once.

Sequenced sample: peripheral blood. The TCR originated in a human donor in a cohort sampled during active COVID-19. The genes are TRBV25-1 and TRBJ1-6; 8 positions agree with TRBD1. The DNA for the CDR3 is TGTGCCAGCAGTGAATATTACCAGGGGGCAACCTATAATTCACCCCTCCACTTT. This gives the protein CASSEYYQGATYNSPLHF.